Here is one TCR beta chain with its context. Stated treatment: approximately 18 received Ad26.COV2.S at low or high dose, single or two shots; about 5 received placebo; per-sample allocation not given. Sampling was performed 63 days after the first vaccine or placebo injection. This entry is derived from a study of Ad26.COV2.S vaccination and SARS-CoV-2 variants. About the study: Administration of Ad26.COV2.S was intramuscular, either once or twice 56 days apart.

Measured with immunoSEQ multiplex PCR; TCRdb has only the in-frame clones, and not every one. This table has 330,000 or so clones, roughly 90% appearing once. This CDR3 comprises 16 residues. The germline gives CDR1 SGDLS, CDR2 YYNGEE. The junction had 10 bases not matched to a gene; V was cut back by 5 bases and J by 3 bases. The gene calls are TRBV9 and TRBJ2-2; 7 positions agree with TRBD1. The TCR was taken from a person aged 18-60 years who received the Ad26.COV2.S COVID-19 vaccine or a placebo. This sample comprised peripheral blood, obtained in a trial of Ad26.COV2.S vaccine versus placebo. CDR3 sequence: CASREKQGKDTGELFF. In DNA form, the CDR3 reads TGTGCCAGCAGGGAGAAACAGGGGAAGGACACCGGGGAGCTGTTTTTT.